The rows below give T cell receptor beta chains drawn from one sample of a study of T cell repertoires in cytomegalovirus infection. Via MiXCR, TCRdb re-called the reads, giving one row per CDR3 protein. Of under 250,000 distinct CDR3 sequences listed, 6% to 8% are singletons. The sequenced sample consisted of PBMCs. The source of these receptors is a human donor in good health (CMV status not recorded). Some clones in this sample may be carry-over from other donors' samples. Both conserved end residues are part of each CDR3. The D gene is left open where the match is weak. Expanded clones get a size class; other rows say once, few or many, or leave the size out.

clone_size j_call d_call v_call cdr3_nt cdr3_aa
many TRBJ2-5 TRBD1 TRBV7-2 TGTGCCAGCAGCTTAGGACAGGGGGCACAAGAGACCCAGTACTTC CASSLGQGAQETQYF
many TRBJ2-1 TRBD2 TRBV5-1 TGCGCCAGCAGCTTGCAGCGGGGCCACCTCTCCTACAATGAGCAGTTCTTC CASSLQRGHLSYNEQFF
many TRBJ1-5 NA TRBV12-3/TRBV12-4 TGTGCCAGCAGCAGGGGACCGGGGCTAGGCAATCAGCCCCAGCATTTT CASSRGPGLGNQPQHF
many TRBJ2-2 NA TRBV23-1 TGCGCCAGCAGTCGACGGGACAACACCGGGGAGCTGTTTTTT CASSRRDNTGELFF
NA TRBJ1-5 NA TRBV6-2/TRBV6-3 TGTGCCAGCAGTTTCCATCGGCTCCTCAATCAGCCCCAGCATTTT CASSFHRLLNQPQHF
many TRBJ2-5 NA TRBV7-2 TGTGCCAGCAGCCCCCGGAGCGGAGCTCAAGAGACCCAGTACTTC CASSPRSGAQETQYF
few TRBJ1-1 NA TRBV6-5 TGTGCCAGCAGTTACCTGCTCGTCGGTGGGAACACTGAAGCTTTCTTT CASSYLLVGGNTEAFF
many TRBJ1-3 TRBD1 TRBV7-6 TGTGCCAGCAGCACCCCCGGACAGGGTTACACCATATATTTT CASSTPGQGYTIYF
many TRBJ1-6 NA TRBV20-1 TGCAGTGCTAGAGAACCTAGGGGACGGATTGGAACCTATAATTCACCCCTCCACTTT CSAREPRGRIGTYNSPLHF
few TRBJ2-1 TRBD1 TRBV6-2/TRBV6-3 TGTGCCAGCAGCCTAACTCCGGGACAGGGGGCCGGGGATGAGCAGTTCTTC CASSLTPGQGAGDEQFF
many TRBJ2-7 TRBD1 TRBV19 TGTGCCAGTAGTATAGCGGGACAGCCCGTCCACGAGCAGTACTTC CASSIAGQPVHEQYF
many TRBJ1-1 NA TRBV27 TGTGCCAGCAGTCCCGACATGAACACTGAAGCTTTCTTT CASSPDMNTEAFF
many TRBJ2-3 TRBD2 TRBV7-2 TGTGCCAGCAGCTTGACCCTTCTAGCGGGGGGCACAGATACGCAGTATTTT CASSLTLLAGGTDTQYF
many TRBJ1-1 TRBD1 TRBV7-2 TGTGCCAGCAGAACTATACAGGGGGTCAACACTGAAGCTTTCTTT CASRTIQGVNTEAFF
few TRBJ2-2 TRBD1 TRBV29-1 TGCAGCGTTCGTCGGTGGGACAGGGCTAACACCGGGGAGCTGTTTTTT CSVRRWDRANTGELFF
few TRBJ2-1 TRBD1 TRBV5-1 TGCGCCAGCAGCTTGGGTCCCGGGACAGGGTACGAGCAGTTCTTC CASSLGPGTGYEQFF
many TRBJ1-5 NA TRBV6-6 TGTGCCAGCAGACTACAGGGAGGCCAGCCCCAGCATTTT CASRLQGGQPQHF
many TRBJ2-1 TRBD1 TRBV12-3/TRBV12-4 TGTGCCAGTGGACAGGGGACCCTTTACAATGAGCAGTTCTTC CASGQGTLYNEQFF
many TRBJ2-5 NA TRBV7-9 TGTGCCAGCGGCCCGGACTCTGGGGAGACCCAGTACTTC CASGPDSGETQYF
many TRBJ2-5 NA TRBV7-2 TGTGCCAGCAGCTTATGGCAGGGACAAGAGACCCAGTACTTC CASSLWQGQETQYF
many TRBJ2-5 NA TRBV28 TGTGCCAGCAGTTTATTGGAACAGCCACAAGAGACCCAGTACTTC CASSLLEQPQETQYF
many TRBJ2-7 NA TRBV2 TGTGCCAGCAGTTGGGAGGACCTTCTCGTGAGCGAGCAGTACTTC CASSWEDLLVSEQYF
NA TRBJ2-5 TRBD2 TRBV12-3/TRBV12-4 TGTGCCAGCAGCCCCGCGCTGAGAGCTAGCGGGGGGATGGAGACCCAGTACTTC CASSPALRASGGMETQYF
many TRBJ2-1 TRBD2 TRBV7-2 TGTGCCAGCAGCCTTTGGACTAGGGCCTACAATGAGCAGTTCTTC CASSLWTRAYNEQFF
once TRBJ1-2 NA TRBV18 TGTGCCAGCTCTCTAGTCCCTTCCAATTCCTATGGCTACACCTTC CASSLVPSNSYGYTF
many TRBJ1-2 NA TRBV18 TGTGCCAGCTCACCCAATCCCCAGGCGGACATCTATGGCTACACCTTC CASSPNPQADIYGYTF
many TRBJ1-1 TRBD1 TRBV28 TGTGCCAGCAGCCCGGGACAGGGGGTCACTGAAGCTTTCTTT CASSPGQGVTEAFF
many TRBJ2-7 NA TRBV15 TGTGCCACCAGCAGAGATTTCTCCTACGAGCAGTACTTC CATSRDFSYEQYF
many TRBJ2-5 NA TRBV10-2 TGCGCCAGCAGTGAGTCCGGCTATGGAGAGACCCAGTACTTC CASSESGYGETQYF
many TRBJ1-1 NA TRBV6-5 TGTGCCAGCAGAGATACAGGGAGAGCTTTCTTT CASRDTGRAFF
many TRBJ1-2 TRBD1 TRBV5-1 TGCGCCAGCAGCTTGGGACAGGGACTCGCCTATGGCTACACCTTC CASSLGQGLAYGYTF
few TRBJ2-2 NA TRBV6-8 TGTGCCAGCTCTCGGGCTTCCACCGGGGAGCTGTTTTTT CASSRASTGELFF
NA TRBJ2-3 NA TRBV9 TGTGCCAGCAGCGTAGGAGAGCGCACAGATACGCAGTATTTT CASSVGERTDTQYF
NA TRBJ2-7 TRBD1 TRBV15 TGTGCCACCAGGACAGGGGTTTCCTACGAGCAGTACTTC CATRTGVSYEQYF
few TRBJ2-7 NA TRBV7-6 TGTGCCAGCAGCTTGGCCTCCGGGACCAGCTACGAGCAGTACTTC CASSLASGTSYEQYF
many TRBJ1-2 NA TRBV19 TGTGCCAGTAAGGAAAGGGTCCGGGTTTTAAGCTATGGCTACACCTTC CASKERVRVLSYGYTF
many TRBJ2-5 NA TRBV20-1 TGCAGTGCTAGAGTAGGGGTTGGGGAGACCCAGTACTTC CSARVGVGETQYF
many TRBJ2-2 NA TRBV6-1 TGTGCCAGCAGTCAGCTCGGGTCGAACACCGGGGAGCTGTTTTTT CASSQLGSNTGELFF
many TRBJ1-1 TRBD1 TRBV7-2 TGTGCCAGCAGCCTAGGGACAGGGTCTTACACTGAAGCTTTCTTT CASSLGTGSYTEAFF